These T cell receptor beta chains were read from a single sample in a study of monozygotic twins with inflammatory bowel disease. TCRdb re-called the 5' RACE reads and shows each CDR3 protein once, DNA omitted. The sample has approximately 140,000 distinct CDR3 sequences; the top ten hold less than 2.5%. Sequencing used blood. The receptor set was obtained from a human donor with ulcerative colitis or Crohn's disease, or a healthy co-twin of an affected twin (not recorded which). Both conserved end residues are part of each CDR3. The order of the fields is J gene, V gene, CDR3 protein.

TRBJ2-7 TRBV2 CASSEIGSPNYEQYF
TRBJ2-3 TRBV7-3 CASSLGAGGRQDTQYF
TRBJ2-3 TRBV29-1 CSVDGAGVEIDTQYF
TRBJ1-2 TRBV7-2 CASSHGTGRFRNYGYTF
TRBJ2-1 TRBV4-2 CASSLHLADYNEQFF
TRBJ1-1 TRBV20-1 CSARLDRGGGTEAFF
TRBJ1-3 TRBV5-1 CASSIGSGAFGNTIYF
TRBJ2-3 TRBV3-1 CASSQFRTPGGTQYF
TRBJ2-7 TRBV6-1 CASSTIAGPTKQYF
TRBJ2-3 TRBV6-2/TRBV6-3 CASSYGGVSTDTQYF
TRBJ2-5 TRBV25-1 CASSDSYLRGAETQYF
TRBJ1-4 TRBV5-6 CASSLWGTGAEKLFF
TRBJ1-4 TRBV12-3/TRBV12-4 CATSGQNNEKLFF
TRBJ2-1 TRBV5-1 CASSFGTGRDEQFF
TRBJ2-5 TRBV5-1 CASSFGSLGSETQYF
TRBJ1-5 TRBV7-2 CASSLDRDRNQPQHF
TRBJ2-6 TRBV20-1 CSARAGTGANVLTF
TRBJ1-2 TRBV20-1 CSARPNYDGYTF
TRBJ1-4 TRBV7-6 CASSLSFTATNEKLFF
TRBJ1-6 TRBV30 CAWSVDYNSPLHF
TRBJ1-5 TRBV6-1 CASSQGGADSNQPQHF
TRBJ2-2 TRBV20-1 CSARDRSSGGELFF
TRBJ2-2 TRBV20-1 CSAPTGYTGELFF
TRBJ2-7 TRBV6-5 CASSYGLDYEQYF
TRBJ2-4 TRBV7-9 CASVPGEAKNIQYF
TRBJ2-3 TRBV6-1 CASSGTSGGYGDTQYF
TRBJ2-7 TRBV7-2 CASSLQGGTSYEQYF
TRBJ2-6 TRBV29-1 CSVGGMAGANVLTF
TRBJ2-1 TRBV4-1 CASSHLEINRDNEQFF
TRBJ2-3 TRBV12-3/TRBV12-4 CASRGATGADTQYF
TRBJ2-7 TRBV28 CAGGTGVGYEQYF
TRBJ2-3 TRBV20-1 CSARDGGADTQYF
TRBJ2-7 TRBV7-9 CASSLVQGPRGYEQYF
TRBJ2-4 TRBV7-2 CASSLGQGRNIQYF
TRBJ2-6 TRBV7-2 CAIGQGGSGANVLTF
TRBJ2-1 TRBV5-1 CASSLGARSSYNEQFF
TRBJ1-6 TRBV4-1 CASSRTAGGTSYNSPLHF
TRBJ1-3 TRBV20-1 CSARVREIGNTIYF
TRBJ2-5 TRBV21-1 CASSNRGLVKETQYF
TRBJ2-7 TRBV7-9 CASSLRWTGESYEQYF
TRBJ2-7 TRBV5-8 CASSSASVWTYEQYF
TRBJ2-5 TRBV5-1 CASSGGRGPGETQYF
TRBJ2-1 TRBV5-1 CASRAGNEQFF
TRBJ1-1 TRBV29-1 CSVVGNTEAFF
TRBJ1-6 TRBV9 CASSLRTGRDSPLHF
TRBJ1-1 TRBV12-3/TRBV12-4 CASARLQLNTEAFF
TRBJ2-5 TRBV7-2 CASSLFQGEETQYF
TRBJ2-7 TRBV7-7 CASSLGLAGMGEQYF
TRBJ1-6 TRBV5-6 CASSQFGAISYNSPLHF
TRBJ1-2 TRBV20-1 CSAGGLDYGYTF
TRBJ2-2 TRBV6-2/TRBV6-3 CASSYGAGGRTGELFF
TRBJ2-7 TRBV4-3 CASSQEGRDHYEQYF
TRBJ2-7 TRBV6-2/TRBV6-3 CASRIIGAGTSVREQYF
TRBJ2-5 TRBV20-1 CSANLQGTTETQYF
TRBJ2-5 TRBV4-3 CASSQDRAAGGSETQYF
TRBJ2-3 TRBV5-4 CASSPERALLQNTQYF
TRBJ1-5 TRBV5-5 CASSTTTGANQPQHF
TRBJ2-3 TRBV6-1 CASSGSGFVTDTQYF